This T cell receptor beta chain was captured by sequencing in a study of CD8 T cells in Susac syndrome. Germline V gene data show CDR1 as MNHEY and CDR2 as SVGAGI. V shed 2 bases and J 0 bases; nucleotides not matched to a gene: 5. The CDR3 contains 17 residues. Random hexamers primed reverse transcription of about 0.5 to 1 ug RNA. TCRdb re-called the immunoSEQ multiplex PCR reads with MiXCR, one entry per CDR3 protein. The data contain 90,000 to 150,000 distinct CDR3 sequences, 94% of them singletons. Sequencing was performed on CD4+ T cells from PBMCs. This TCR came from a human donor in good health. The chain is built from TRBV6-5 and TRBJ1-5, with 9 nucleotides matching TRBD1. The CDR3 bases are TGTGCCAGCAGTTACACGTGGACAGGGGATAGCAATCAGCCCCAGCATTTT. Its protein product is CASSYTWTGDSNQPQHF.